This T cell receptor (beta chain) was captured by sequencing in a study of T cell changes during pregnancy in multiple sclerosis. The protocol was immunoSEQ multiplex PCR, while the TCRdb copy is restricted to in-frame clones and leaves out a portion. The table lists more than 50,000 clones, more than 85% of them singletons. The sample was peripheral blood, taken after pregnancy. This receptor was taken from a female donor in good health, enrolled as a control in a pregnancy study.

The CDR3 region is CASSFSTGGVETQYF. In DNA, the CDR3 is TGTGCCAGCAGCTTCTCGACAGGGGGCGTGGAGACCCAGTACTTC. The V call is TRBV5-5, the J call TRBJ2-5; 10 nucleotides align to TRBD1. Germline CDR1 and CDR2: SGHKS and YYEKEE (reference sequence). Losses at the gene ends were 2 bases for V and 5 bases for J; bases not matched to a gene: 6. This CDR3 contains 15 residues.